Included here is one TCR beta chain sequence, with context. What it binds is unknown. This sample stems from a study of cytomegalovirus exposure and HLA in healthy donors. V gave up 5 bases and J gave up 6 bases, with 18 bases separating them. The CDR3 has 15 amino acids. Germline CDR1 and CDR2: SGHAT and FQNNGV. PCR amplification relied on 60 Vbeta primers (plus 13 Jbeta primers). Some clones are missing from TCRdb's copy, which holds only in-frame ones; the method was immunoSEQ multiplex PCR. Of tens of thousands of clones in the sample, over 70% are singletons; the top ten hold around 3.2%. General observations from the study: Most TCR sequences were rare, but some public TCRs occurred in many donors. The authors reported that TCR beta sequences could predict HLA-A and HLA-B alleles. These predictions were accurate for most subjects in the first cohort.

The clonotype was recovered from a man aged 50 to 60 in good health and CMV-seropositive. The chain is built from TRBV11-2 and TRBJ2-3; D possibly corresponds to TRBD1 (6 bases). Sequences were obtained from PBMCs. The CDR3 DNA follows: TGTGCCAGCAGCCCAGACAGGACGCAGGTGGATACGCAGTATTTT. Its protein product is CASSPDRTQVDTQYF.